The sequence of this T cell receptor beta chain was determined in a study of Ad26.COV2.S vaccination and SARS-CoV-2 variants. The V end was cut by 2 bases, the J end by 2 bases, with 15 bases between. The CDR3 length is 16 residues. Germline CDR1 KGHSH, CDR2 LQKENI. Sample treatment: approximately 18 received Ad26.COV2.S at low or high dose, single or two shots; about five received placebo; per-sample allocation not given. Sampling took place 63 days after the first vaccine or placebo injection. Produced via immunoSEQ multiplex PCR; TCRdb's table is partial and in-frame only. This table holds fewer than 500,000 clones, 80% to 95% found once.

The TCR sequence derives from a person between 18 and 59 years old who received the Ad26.COV2.S COVID-19 vaccine or a placebo. The genes are TRBV18 and TRBJ1-1; no firm D call. This specimen consisted of peripheral blood, obtained in a trial of Ad26.COV2.S vaccine versus placebo. CDR3 in amino acids: CASSPYRTDTNTEAFF. Here the CDR3 DNA reads TGTGCCAGCTCACCATATAGAACAGATACTAACACTGAAGCTTTCTTT.